This TCR beta chain was found in a study of identical twins. General observations from the study: Fewer insertions marked abundant cord blood beta clonotypes; young adult naive trended weakly, memory not at all. An excess of low generation probability was shown by twin-shared out-of-frame alpha sequences. Cross-sectional statistical analysis, not tracking of the same donors, underpinned the conclusions. Twins shared beta out-of-frame sequences in excess, but this excess was weaker.

With V trimmed by 3 bases and J by 4 bases, 5 bases remained unmatched. This CDR3 region has 15 residues. Germline CDR1 reads MNHNS; CDR2 reads SASEGT. Using its own MiXCR run on the 5' RACE reads, TCRdb lists one record per CDR3 protein. This sample carries fewer than 550,000 distinct CDR3 sequences, roughly 15% of them seen once, and the ten largest clones take roughly 0.46%. This clonotype was seen a handful of times. Its antigen is currently unknown. These data are also associated with another study on yellow fever vaccine responses in identical twins.

The source is a young woman in good health. The source material was CD4+ T cells sorted from blood. The gene calls are TRBV6-1 and TRBJ2-3; TRBD1 matches 9 bases. For the CDR3, the DNA is TGTGCCAGCAGTGACCGGGACAGGGTGGCAGATACGCAGTATTTT. As protein: CASSDRDRVADTQYF.